These 23 T cell receptor beta chains originate from one sample sequenced in a study of HIV-infected children after antiretroviral therapy interruption. A 3' RACE protocol on RNA, with unique molecular identifiers, produced the TCR library. Each CDR3 protein gets one entry after TCRdb re-called the 3' RACE reads with MiXCR. The data hold about 37,000 distinct CDR3 sequences, with around 7% observed a single time. Treatment specified: PENTA 11 planned treatment interruption arm or continuous ART arm. The sequences come from CD45RA+ CD4+ T cells from PBMCs, pooled from several time points, collected from a donor given antiretroviral therapy, either interrupted or continuous. Described subset: naive CD4+ CD45RA+ CD45RO- T cells. The receptors derive from a pool of human donors with HIV.

The sample holds many counts of this clonotype. J is TRBJ2-6 and V is TRBV6-5; D is unresolved. V lost 6 bases, J lost 4 bases, and 10 bases lay in between. Germline V gives CDR1 MNHEY, CDR2 SVGAGI. The CDR3 has 14 residues. The CDR3 reads CASRTESGANVLTF. In DNA, the CDR3 is TGTGCCAGCAGAACGGAGAGCGGGGCCAACGTCCTGACTTTC.

Regarding this clonotype: A much larger clone differs from this one at a single base, so this may be a read error. The rearrangement links TRBV7-9 to TRBJ2-5; maybe TRBD1 (8 bases). V lost 4 bases and J 0 bases, leaving 15 bases between the germline ends. Germline assignment: CDR1 SEHNR and CDR2 FQNEAQ (reference sequence). The length of the CDR3 is 16 residues. CDR3 sequence (DNA): TGTGCCAGCAGCTGGAGCGGGACAGGCTACCAAGAGACCCAGTACTTC. It yields the protein CASSWSGTGYQETQYF.

The chain has TRBV20-1 and TRBJ2-3, with 9 bases lining up with TRBD2. Germline CDR1 reads DFQATT; CDR2 reads SNEGSKA (reference sequence). The CDR3 spans 15 residues. The junction had 4 bases not matched to a gene; V was cut back by 2 bases and J by 1 base. The CDR3 coding sequence is TGCAGTGCTAGAAGGACTAGCGTTCGCACAGATACGCAGTATTTT. It codes for CSARRTSVRTDTQYF.

In this sample, this clonotype turned up many times. The chain employs TRBV27 and TRBJ2-7; D perhaps matches TRBD1 (5 bases). The V end was cut by 5 bases, the J end by 6 bases, with 20 bases between. This CDR3 is 15 amino acids long. CDR1 is MNHEY, CDR2 SMNVEV, per germline (reference sequence). The CDR3 nucleotides read TGTGCCAGCAGTCCGACAGTCCCTAAACCCATCGAGCAGTACTTC. This sequence encodes CASSPTVPKPIEQYF.

The chain combines TRBV29-1 with TRBJ2-3; D call uncertain. Trimming left V 6 bases short and J 2 bases short, with 12 bases between. This CDR3 spans 13 amino acids. Germline CDR1 reads SQVTM; CDR2 reads ANQGSEA. This CDR3 is CSVRTRFTDTQYF. The CDR3 nucleotides are TGCAGCGTCCGGACCCGTTTCACAGATACGCAGTATTTT.

This clonotype was counted at least ten times. The chain recombines TRBV5-1 with TRBJ1-2; D gene ambiguous. Germline V lookup: CDR1 SGHRS, CDR2 YFSETQ. The CDR3 runs to 13 residues. V lost 3 bases and J lost 1, with 7 bases in between. The CDR3 here is CASSSDGNYGYTF. In nucleotides, the CDR3 is TGCGCCAGCAGCTCCGACGGTAACTATGGCTACACCTTC.

This clonotype came up many times. This rearrangement joins TRBV6-6 to TRBJ1-1; maybe TRBD1 (6 bases). Trimming removed 7 bases from V and 2 bases from J, with 23 bases in between. CDR1 MNHNY and CDR2 SVGAGI come from the germline V gene (reference sequence). CDR3 length: 17 residues. As DNA, the CDR3 is TGTGCCAGCACTTTGATCCCCCCTGACAGGAGCAACACTGAAGCTTTCTTT. It translates to CASTLIPPDRSNTEAFF.

The table lists this clonotype with many counts. This chain links TRBV19 with TRBJ1-5, with D hard to call. This CDR3 region has 15 residues. The germline CDR1 and CDR2 sequences are LNHDA and SQIVND (reference sequence). Trimming left V 3 bases short and J 0 bases short, with 9 bases between. CDR3 nucleotides: TGTGCCAGTAGTATTGCGGCAAATAGCAATCAGCCCCAGCATTTT. Translating gives CASSIAANSNQPQHF.

This clonotype was seen many times. This chain connects TRBV4-3 to TRBJ2-5, with 11 bases matching TRBD2. The V segment lost 4 bases and the J segment 5 bases; nucleotides outside the gene matches: 3. CDR3 length: 14 residues. CDR1 LGHNA and CDR2 YSLEER come from the germline V gene. CDR3 bases: TGCGCCAGCAGCCCTAGCGGGGGGCTGGAGACCCAGTACTTC. It is translated as CASSPSGGLETQYF.

This clonotype has at least ten counts. The V gene is TRBV27, the J gene TRBJ1-5, with D tentatively TRBD1 (6 bases). The CDR3 has 14 amino acids. The germline V gene encodes CDR1 MNHEY and CDR2 SMNVEV (reference sequence). V was trimmed by 3 bases and J by 2 bases, leaving 8 bases between them. CDR3 protein: CASSFSGGNQPQHF. CDR3 in DNA: TGTGCCAGCAGTTTCTCAGGGGGCAATCAGCCCCAGCATTTT.

The V and J genes are TRBV10-3 and TRBJ1-1; a possible D gene is TRBD1 (5 bases). V lost 6 bases to trimming and J lost 10 bases, with 9 bases between them. CDR1 and CDR2 (germline): ENHRY, SYGVKD. CDR3 length: 10 residues. The CDR3 DNA is TGTGCCATCAGGAGAGACAGAGCTTTCTTT. Its protein product is CAIRRDRAFF.

This clonotype was recorded at least ten times. The rearrangement joins TRBV10-3 to TRBJ2-2; 7 nucleotides agree with TRBD1. J gave up 3 bases and V 10 bases, and 8 bases lay outside the gene matches. Per the germline V gene, CDR1 is ENHRY and CDR2 is SYGVKD. This CDR3 region has 14 residues. This CDR3 is CATSTGVDTGELFF. The CDR3 DNA reads as TGTGCCACCAGCACAGGGGTGGACACCGGGGAGCTGTTTTTT.

This clonotype was found many times. The gene calls are TRBV6-2 or TRBV6-3 and TRBJ1-6; the match to TRBD1 covers 7 bases. The CDR3 spans 13 residues. V dropped 5 bases and J dropped 8; count of bases not matched to a gene: 3. The germline V gene has CDR1 MNHEY and CDR2 SVGEGT. CDR3 nucleotide sequence: TGTGCCAGCAGTGCTGACAGGGATTCACCCCTCCACTTT. Translating gives CASSADRDSPLHF.

This clonotype showed up many times. The chain is built from TRBV19 and TRBJ2-7; 10 nucleotides agree with TRBD1. The CDR3 runs 17 residues. CDR1 is LNHDA, CDR2 SQIVND, per germline (reference sequence). With V trimmed by 4 bases and J by 2 bases, 11 bases remained unmatched. The CDR3: CASSTQAGQGVTYEQYF. The CDR3 DNA reads TGTGCCAGTAGTACCCAGGCCGGACAGGGGGTAACCTACGAGCAGTACTTC.

This clonotype has ten or more counts. The V and J genes are TRBV6-1 and TRBJ2-1; 7 nucleotides line up with TRBD2. CDR1 is MNHNS, CDR2 SASEGT, per germline. CDR3 length equals 16 residues. The V segment lost 6 bases and the J segment 7 bases; nucleotides outside the gene matches: 15. CDR3 residues: CASRRMRTRIVNEQFF. The CDR3, as DNA: TGTGCCAGCAGGCGAATGAGGACTAGAATTGTGAATGAGCAGTTCTTC.

The chain has TRBV29-1 and TRBJ2-3; 9 nucleotides line up with TRBD2. CDR1 and CDR2 from the germline V gene are SQVTM and ANQGSEA. V lost 5 bases, J lost 6 bases, and 9 bases stayed unmatched. The CDR3 covers 14 residues. The chain's CDR3 is CSVLTSGSGDTQYF. CDR3 sequence (DNA): TGCAGCGTTTTGACTAGCGGTTCAGGCGATACGCAGTATTTT.

In this sample, this clonotype turned up many times. The genes are TRBV12-3 or TRBV12-4 and TRBJ2-5; 9 positions agree with TRBD2. V lost 5 bases, J lost 5 bases, and 21 bases stayed unmatched. The CDR3 consists of 19 residues. The CDR3 region is CASSPNDRGLAGSQETQYF. The CDR3 DNA reads TGTGCCAGCAGTCCCAACGATAGGGGGCTAGCGGGGTCGCAGGAGACCCAGTACTTC.

This clonotype was counted many times. One end of the junction varies from germline; a read error may be responsible. The CDR3 sequence is CASSDGAETLYF. The CDR3 DNA follows: TGTGCCAGCAGTGATGGTGCAGAAACGCTGTATTTT. The chain couples TRBV10-3 to TRBJ2-3; unclear D gene. Germline V gives CDR1 ENHRY, CDR2 SYGVKD. CDR3 length equals 12 residues.

This rearrangement joins TRBV11-2 to TRBJ1-6; D gene unclear. Germline CDR1 is SGHAT and CDR2 is FQNNGV. V was shortened by 5 bases and J by 9 bases, with 14 bases between the two germline ends. There are 14 residues in the CDR3. The CDR3: CASSPRAPFSPLHF. CDR3 DNA: TGTGCCAGCAGCCCCCGGGCCCCATTTTCACCCCTCCACTTT.

This clonotype has ten or more counts. The DNA of the CDR3 is TGTGCCAGCAGACCGGGACAGGGGGCGAGCGGGGAGCTGTTTTTT. Residues: CASRPGQGASGELFF. The chain uses TRBV2 and TRBJ2-2, with 12 nucleotides matching TRBD1. The CDR3 loop spans 15 amino acids. Germline CDR1 and CDR2: SNHLY and FYNNEI. The trim removed 6 bases at V and 7 bases at J, leaving 6 bases unmatched.

This clonotype was detected ten times or more. The chain couples TRBV11-1 to TRBJ1-6, with 10 bases identical to TRBD1. The ends lost 5 bases at V and 6 bases at J; junction bases unmatched: 4. The CDR3 length is 15 residues. From germline, CDR1 is SGHAT and CDR2 FQDESV (reference sequence). CDR3 DNA: TGTGCCAGCAGCGGCTGGACAGGGGGTAATTCACCCCTCCACTTT. It is translated as CASSGWTGGNSPLHF.

This clonotype is labeled medium-sized. The rearrangement links TRBV4-2 to TRBJ2-1, with no clear D. The V end was cut by 1 base, the J end by 9 bases, with 4 bases between. The germline gives CDR1 LGHNA, CDR2 YNFKEQ. The CDR3 is made up of 11 amino acids. The CDR3 DNA sequence: TGTGCCAGCAGCCAAGGTGCTGAGCAGTTCTTC. Protein sequence: CASSQGAEQFF.

The DNA for the CDR3 is TGTGCCATCAGGGACATCGGGAATGAGCAGTTCTTC. It codes for CAIRDIGNEQFF. The chain combines TRBV10-3 with TRBJ2-1; D perhaps matches TRBD1 (5 bases). The CDR3 totals 12 residues. V was pared by 6 bases and J by 7 bases, with 10 bases between. CDR1 is ENHRY, CDR2 SYGVKD, per germline.